Below, one TCR beta chain is given with its context. Its antigen is unidentified. This entry comes from a study of cytomegalovirus exposure and HLA in healthy donors. Germline V gene sequence: CDR1 SNHLY, CDR2 FYNNEI. This CDR3 contains 16 residues. Between the trimmed V and J ends, which lost 4 bases and 1 base, there was a span of 14 bases. Study-level results: Later analysis demonstrated an association between a missense DCLRE1C variant and TCR beta V- and J-gene trimming.

Vbeta (60) and Jbeta (13) primers were used in the PCR. Method: immunoSEQ multiplex PCR; TCRdb's copy keeps in-frame clones and lacks some. This sample carries some 65,000 clones, approximately 72% of them seen once, and the ten largest clones take approximately 11%. This receptor was taken from a woman in her twenties or thirties in good health and CMV-seronegative. The chain couples TRBV2 to TRBJ2-4; D is possibly TRBD2 (5 bases). Source material: PBMCs. CDR3 sequence: CASSGVSSPAKNIQYF. Here the CDR3 DNA reads TGTGCCAGCAGTGGCGTGTCTAGCCCGGCCAAAAACATTCAGTACTTC.